The sequence of this TCR beta chain was determined in a study of Graves' ophthalmopathy and Graves' hyperthyroidism. As for the study in general: Specimen type is peripheral blood, obtained at initial diagnosis before any treatment.

The study amplified TCR beta CDR3 regions using RNA transcripts. The first-round RT-PCR employed HTBI primers together with the Qiagen OneStep RT-PCR kit. A multiplex PCR was then performed as the second round. TCRdb reprocessed the multiplex PCR reads via MiXCR and lists one record per CDR3 protein. The table records roughly 220,000 distinct CDR3 sequences, around 42% of them present only once. Moderate-to-severe activity, CAS at least 3, NOSPECS at least 4 and duration under 3 months characterized donors with ophthalmopathy. The diagnosis was founded upon clinical symptoms, serum thyroxine, TRAb, thyroid ultrasound and orbital computed tomography. The PBMCs originated from roughly 11 ml of fresh peripheral blood. CDR3 length: 15 amino acids. Germline V gives CDR1 LGHNA, CDR2 YNFKEQ. V was cut by 5 bases and J by 1 base, with 14 bases left in between.

The source is an adult man with Graves' ophthalmopathy. J is TRBJ2-5 and V is TRBV4-2; D may be TRBD2 (5 bases). What was sequenced was peripheral blood. As DNA, the CDR3 is TGTGCCAGCAGCACCCGCGACGGGATCCAAGAGACCCAGTACTTC. Translation: CASSTRDGIQETQYF.